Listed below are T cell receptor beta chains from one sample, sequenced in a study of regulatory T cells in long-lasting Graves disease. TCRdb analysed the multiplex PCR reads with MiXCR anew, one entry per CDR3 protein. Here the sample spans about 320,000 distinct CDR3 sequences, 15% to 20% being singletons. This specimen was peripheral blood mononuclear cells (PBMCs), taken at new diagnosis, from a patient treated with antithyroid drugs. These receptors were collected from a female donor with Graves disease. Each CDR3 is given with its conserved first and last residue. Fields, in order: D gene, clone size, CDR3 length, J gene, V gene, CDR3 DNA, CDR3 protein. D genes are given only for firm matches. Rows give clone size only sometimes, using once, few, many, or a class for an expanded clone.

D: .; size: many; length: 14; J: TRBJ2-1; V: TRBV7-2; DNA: TGTGCCAGCAGCTTAGGAGTGGGCCGCAGTGAGCAGTTCTTC; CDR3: CASSLGVGRSEQFF
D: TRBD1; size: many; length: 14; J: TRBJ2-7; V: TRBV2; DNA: TGTGCCAGCAGCGGACAGGGGGCCTCCTACGAGCAGTACTTC; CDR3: CASSGQGASYEQYF
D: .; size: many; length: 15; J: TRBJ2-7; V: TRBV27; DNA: TGTGCCAGCAGTTTAGAGACCGGGACAACCTACGAGCAGTACTTC; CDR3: CASSLETGTTYEQYF
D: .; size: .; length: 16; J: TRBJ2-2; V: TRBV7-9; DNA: TGTGCCAGCAGCTTAGTGGGTAGCGGGAACACCGGGGAGCTGTTTTTT; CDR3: CASSLVGSGNTGELFF
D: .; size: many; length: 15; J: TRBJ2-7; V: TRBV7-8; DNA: TGTGCCAGCAGCGATAGGGTAGGCTTCCTCTACGAGCAGTACTTC; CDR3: CASSDRVGFLYEQYF
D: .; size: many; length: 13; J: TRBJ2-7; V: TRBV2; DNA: TGTGCCAGCAGTGGGGGGAGCGGGTACGAGCAGTACTTC; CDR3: CASSGGSGYEQYF
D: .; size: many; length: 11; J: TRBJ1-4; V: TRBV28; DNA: TGTGCCAGCAGAACTAATGAAAAACTGTTTTTT; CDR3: CASRTNEKLFF
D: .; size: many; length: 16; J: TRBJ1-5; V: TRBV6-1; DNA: TGTGCCAGCAGCAACCGACGGTTCTATAGCAATCAGCCCCAGCATTTT; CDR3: CASSNRRFYSNQPQHF
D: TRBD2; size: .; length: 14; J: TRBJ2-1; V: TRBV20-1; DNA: TGCAGTGCTCCGGGGACTAGCTTAGTCAATGAGCAGTTCTTC; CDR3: CSAPGTSLVNEQFF
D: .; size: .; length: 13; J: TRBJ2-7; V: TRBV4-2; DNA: TGTGCCAGCAGCCAAGAGGTCACCTACGAGCAGTACTTC; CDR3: CASSQEVTYEQYF
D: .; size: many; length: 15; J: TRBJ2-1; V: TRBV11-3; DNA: TGTGCCAGCAGTTCGGTGGCAGGGGTCAACAATGAGCAGTTCTTC; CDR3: CASSSVAGVNNEQFF
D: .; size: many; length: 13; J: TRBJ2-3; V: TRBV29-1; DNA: TGCAGCGTCCGCCGGGGCGGCACAGATACGCAGTATTTT; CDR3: CSVRRGGTDTQYF
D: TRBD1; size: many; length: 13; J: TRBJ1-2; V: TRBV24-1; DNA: TGTGCCACCAGATCAGGGGGCCTTGGGGGCTACACCTTC; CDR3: CATRSGGLGGYTF
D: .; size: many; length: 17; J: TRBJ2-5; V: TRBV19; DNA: TGTGCCAGTAGCCGCAACCCGGGACACTGGTACCAAGAGACCCAGTACTTC; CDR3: CASSRNPGHWYQETQYF
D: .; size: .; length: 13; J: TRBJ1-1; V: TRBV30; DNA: TGTGCCTGGAGTGGGGGGGGGGGCACTGAAGCTTTCTTT; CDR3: CAWSGGGGTEAFF
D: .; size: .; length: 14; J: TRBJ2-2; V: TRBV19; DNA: TGTGCCAGTCAGGGCAGGGGAGACACCGGGGAGCTGTTTTTT; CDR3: CASQGRGDTGELFF
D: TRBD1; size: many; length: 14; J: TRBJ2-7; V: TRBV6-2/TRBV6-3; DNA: TGTGCCAGCAGTCCGACAGGGTTTGGCTACGAGCAGTACTTC; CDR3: CASSPTGFGYEQYF
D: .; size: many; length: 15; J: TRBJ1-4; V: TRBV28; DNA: TGTGCCAGCACCTCTTCGGAAGTAACTAATGAAAAACTGTTTTTT; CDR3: CASTSSEVTNEKLFF
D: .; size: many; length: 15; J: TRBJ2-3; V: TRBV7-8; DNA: TGTGCCAGCAGCTTAGTTGAGGGTAGCACAGATACGCAGTATTTT; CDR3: CASSLVEGSTDTQYF
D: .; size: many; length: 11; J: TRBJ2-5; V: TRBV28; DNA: TGTGCCAGCAGTGAACAGCGAGGCCAGTACTTC; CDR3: CASSEQRGQYF
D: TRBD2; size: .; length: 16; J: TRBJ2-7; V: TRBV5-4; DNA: TGTGCCAGCAGCCTCAGTGGACTAGCGGGGTCCTACGAGCAGTACTTC; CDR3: CASSLSGLAGSYEQYF
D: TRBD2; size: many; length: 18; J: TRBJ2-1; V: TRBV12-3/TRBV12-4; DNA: TGTGCCAGCGGGGGACTAGCGGGAGGCCTCGGGGGGTACAATGAGCAGTTCTTC; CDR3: CASGGLAGGLGGYNEQFF
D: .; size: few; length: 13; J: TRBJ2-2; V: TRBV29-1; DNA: TGCAGCGTTGAACCTCGGGGTACCGGGGAGCTGTTTTTT; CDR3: CSVEPRGTGELFF
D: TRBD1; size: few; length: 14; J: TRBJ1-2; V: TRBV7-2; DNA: TGTGCCAGCAGCTTCGCCGGGACAGGGGATGGCTACACCTTC; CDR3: CASSFAGTGDGYTF
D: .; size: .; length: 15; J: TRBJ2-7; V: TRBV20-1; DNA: TGCAGTGCTAGAGGAGACAGGATCAACGACTACGAGCAGTACTTC; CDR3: CSARGDRINDYEQYF
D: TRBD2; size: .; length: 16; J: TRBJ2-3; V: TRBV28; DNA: TGTGCCAGCAGCGAACGGACTAGCGGGAGTGCAGATACGCAGTATTTT; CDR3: CASSERTSGSADTQYF
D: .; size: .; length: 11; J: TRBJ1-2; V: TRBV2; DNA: TGTGCCAGCAGTGAAGCCCAGGTTAAAACCTTC; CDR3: CASSEAQVKTF
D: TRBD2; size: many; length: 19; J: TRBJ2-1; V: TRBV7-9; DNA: TGTGCCAGCAGCTTAGATCGACTAGCGGACCTACAGGGGTACAATGAGCAGTTCTTC; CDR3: CASSLDRLADLQGYNEQFF
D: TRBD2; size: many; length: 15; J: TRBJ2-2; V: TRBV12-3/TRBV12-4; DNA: TGTGCCAGCAGTCCTTGGGGGGGAGGTGCCGGGGAGCTGTTTTTT; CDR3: CASSPWGGGAGELFF
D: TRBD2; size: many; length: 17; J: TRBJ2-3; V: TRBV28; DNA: TGTGCCAGCAGTTTGGCCCTTGGCGGGAGCCCGTTTGATACGCAGTATTTT; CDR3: CASSLALGGSPFDTQYF
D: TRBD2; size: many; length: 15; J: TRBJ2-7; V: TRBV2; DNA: TGTGCCAGCGGCTCCCCGACTAGCGGAGACTACGAGCAGTACTTC; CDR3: CASGSPTSGDYEQYF
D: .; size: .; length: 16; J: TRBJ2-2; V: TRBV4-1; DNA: TGCGCCAGCAGCCAAGAAGGCAGGGTCATCCCCGGGGAGCTGTTTTTT; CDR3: CASSQEGRVIPGELFF
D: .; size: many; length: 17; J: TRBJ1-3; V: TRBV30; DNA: TGTGCCTGGAGTGAGTGGGGGCAGATGAGCTCTGGAAACACCATATATTTT; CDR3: CAWSEWGQMSSGNTIYF
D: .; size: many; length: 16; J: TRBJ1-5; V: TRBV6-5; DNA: TGTGCCAGCAGTTACGGGCCCCCTGTACTTTATCAGCCCCAGCATTTT; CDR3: CASSYGPPVLYQPQHF
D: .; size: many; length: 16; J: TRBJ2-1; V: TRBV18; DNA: TGTGCCAGCTCACCTAGCAGCGTTGGTTCCTACAATGAGCAGTTCTTC; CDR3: CASSPSSVGSYNEQFF
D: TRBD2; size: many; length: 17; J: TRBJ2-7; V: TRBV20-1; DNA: TGCAGTGCTAGAGACCCTCGACTAGCGGGAGAGGGAAGCGAGCAGTACTTC; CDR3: CSARDPRLAGEGSEQYF
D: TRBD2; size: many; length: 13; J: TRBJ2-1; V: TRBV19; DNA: TGTGCCAGTGGACTAGCGGGAGGGTATGAGCAGTTCTTC; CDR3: CASGLAGGYEQFF
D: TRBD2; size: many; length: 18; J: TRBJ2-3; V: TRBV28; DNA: TGTGCCAGCAGTCCACTAGCGGAGGGGGACACTAGCACAGATACGCAGTATTTT; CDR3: CASSPLAEGDTSTDTQYF
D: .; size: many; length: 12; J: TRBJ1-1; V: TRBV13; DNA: TGTGCCAGCAGCCCAGGGCCCAGTGAAGCTTTCTTT; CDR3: CASSPGPSEAFF
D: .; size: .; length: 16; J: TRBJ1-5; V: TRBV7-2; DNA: TGTGCCAGCAGCTTAGGTCAGGTGGACGGCAATCAGCCCCAGCATTTT; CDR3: CASSLGQVDGNQPQHF
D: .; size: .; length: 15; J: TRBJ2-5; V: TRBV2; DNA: TGTGCCAGCAGGAACTGGGGGCAGGGTGCAGAGACCCAGTACTTC; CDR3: CASRNWGQGAETQYF
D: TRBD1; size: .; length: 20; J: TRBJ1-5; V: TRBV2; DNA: TGTGCCAGCAGTGAGGAGACAGGGGGCGCACCCGGACAGGGCAATCAGCCCCAGCATTTT; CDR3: CASSEETGGAPGQGNQPQHF
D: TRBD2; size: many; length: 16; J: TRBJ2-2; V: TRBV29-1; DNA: TGCAGCGTTGAAGGGGCTAGCGGGAGAGGGACCGGGGAGCTGTTTTTT; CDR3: CSVEGASGRGTGELFF